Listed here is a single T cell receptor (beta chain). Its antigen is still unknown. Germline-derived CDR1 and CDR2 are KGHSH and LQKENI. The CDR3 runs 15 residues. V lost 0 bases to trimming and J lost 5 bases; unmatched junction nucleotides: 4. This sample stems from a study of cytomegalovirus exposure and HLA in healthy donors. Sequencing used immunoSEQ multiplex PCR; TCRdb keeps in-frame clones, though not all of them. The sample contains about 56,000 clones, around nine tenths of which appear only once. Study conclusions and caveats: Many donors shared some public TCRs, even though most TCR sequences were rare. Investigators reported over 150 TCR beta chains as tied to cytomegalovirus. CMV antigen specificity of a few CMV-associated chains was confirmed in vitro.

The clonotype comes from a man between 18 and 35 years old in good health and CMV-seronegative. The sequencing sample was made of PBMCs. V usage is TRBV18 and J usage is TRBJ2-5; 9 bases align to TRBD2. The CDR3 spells CASSPPAGGSETQYF. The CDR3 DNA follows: TGTGCCAGCTCACCACCGGCGGGAGGGAGTGAGACCCAGTACTTC. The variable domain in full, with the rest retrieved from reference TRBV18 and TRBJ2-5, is NAGVMQNPRHLVRRRGQEARLRCSPMKGHSHVYWYRQLPEEGLKFMVYLQKENIIDESGMPKERFSAEFPKEGPSILRIQQVVRGDSAAYFCASSPPAGGSETQYFGPGTRLLVL.